A selection of T cell receptor beta chains follows, all from one sample in a study of T cell repertoires in cytomegalovirus infection. TCRdb fed the reads into MiXCR, producing one record per CDR3 protein. This table has some 130,000 distinct CDR3 sequences, over 25% appearing once. Antigens of these TCRs are unknown. This sample comprised CD8+ T cells from cultured PBMCs, obtained from culture after CMV antigen stimulation. These TCRs come from a human donor in good health (CMV status not recorded). Some clones in this sample may be carry-over from other donors' samples. The CDR3 runs from the conserved cysteine through the conserved F or W. D genes are given only for firm matches. Only some rows state a clone size, as once, few, many or a class for expanded clones.

D	V	J	size	CDR3	DNA
.	TRBV7-9	TRBJ2-3	many	CASTYGGTDTQYF	TGTGCCAGCACTTACGGGGGCACAGATACGCAGTATTTT
.	TRBV11-3	TRBJ2-2	few	CASSLVRDSSGELFF	TGTGCCAGCAGCTTAGTCAGGGATTCCTCCGGGGAGCTGTTTTTT
TRBD2	TRBV7-9	TRBJ2-1	.	CASRRTSGVHNEQFF	TGTGCCAGCAGGAGAACTAGCGGGGTCCACAATGAGCAGTTCTTC
.	TRBV27	TRBJ2-5	many	CASSTPSRRNGTQYF	TGTGCCAGCAGTACCCCAAGTAGGCGTAATGGGACCCAGTACTTC
.	TRBV20-1	TRBJ1-1	few	CSARDYQGRGGTEAFF	TGCAGTGCTAGAGATTACCAAGGGAGAGGCGGCACTGAAGCTTTCTTT
.	TRBV14	TRBJ1-2	.	CASSPPTRRYGYTF	TGTGCCAGCAGCCCCCCGACCAGGAGATATGGCTACACCTTC
.	TRBV7-9	TRBJ1-1	.	CASRVPEAFF	TGTGCCAGCAGAGTCCCTGAAGCTTTCTTT
TRBD1	TRBV7-8	TRBJ1-5	many	CASSLWDSPNQPQHF	TGTGCCAGCAGCTTATGGGACAGTCCCAATCAGCCCCAGCATTTT
TRBD2	TRBV20-1	TRBJ2-7	few	CSAREVAGDYEQYF	TGCAGTGCTAGAGAGGTAGCGGGGGACTACGAGCAGTACTTC
.	TRBV6-1	TRBJ1-2	.	CASSENNYGYTF	TGTGCCAGCAGTGAAAATAACTATGGCTACACCTTC
TRBD1	TRBV7-9	TRBJ2-3	many	CASRETGNTDTQYF	TGTGCCAGCAGAGAGACAGGGAACACAGATACGCAGTATTTT
.	TRBV6-5	TRBJ2-2	.	CASSYPTGTTGTFPGELFF	TGTGCCAGCAGTTACCCAACGGGAACCACAGGGACTTTTCCCGGGGAGCTGTTTTTT
.	TRBV27	TRBJ2-1	many	CASSLSERLNEQFF	TGTGCCAGCAGTTTATCGGAACGCCTCAATGAGCAGTTCTTC
.	TRBV11-2	TRBJ2-7	.	CASSLGRVGYEQYF	TGTGCCAGCAGCTTAGGACGGGTGGGCTACGAGCAGTACTTC
.	TRBV7-9	TRBJ1-1	.	CASSLMTRAQGPEAFF	TGTGCCAGCAGCTTAATGACCCGGGCCCAAGGGCCAGAAGCTTTCTTT
TRBD2	TRBV7-2	TRBJ2-3	many	CASSPGTIDTQYF	TGTGCCAGCAGCCCCGGGACTATAGATACGCAGTATTTT
TRBD1	TRBV7-6	TRBJ2-7	few	CASSLTGTGGSRYEQYF	TGTGCCAGCAGCTTGACCGGGACAGGGGGCTCACGCTACGAGCAGTACTTC
.	TRBV19	TRBJ1-5	.	CASTLMGGGQPQHF	TGTGCCAGTACCCTAATGGGGGGGGGTCAGCCCCAGCATTTT
.	TRBV9	TRBJ2-1	.	CASSDGTYNEQFF	TGTGCCAGCAGCGATGGGACGTACAATGAGCAGTTCTTC
.	TRBV29-1	TRBJ2-7	few	CSVEEGKSPYEQYF	TGCAGCGTTGAAGAAGGGAAGAGCCCCTACGAGCAGTACTTC
TRBD1	TRBV3-1	TRBJ1-1	.	CASSPLWTGTHTEAFF	TGTGCCAGCAGCCCCCTATGGACAGGAACTCACACTGAAGCTTTCTTT
TRBD1	TRBV19	TRBJ1-1	.	CASRSTGGFTEAFF	TGTGCCAGTAGATCGACAGGGGGCTTCACTGAAGCTTTCTTT
.	TRBV12-3/TRBV12-4	TRBJ1-2	many	CASSLDSVGYTF	TGTGCCAGCAGTCTCGACAGCGTTGGCTACACCTTC
.	TRBV29-1	TRBJ2-3	.	CSVPPGDSSTDTQYF	TGCAGCGTCCCACCTGGGGACTCTAGCACAGATACGCAGTATTTT
TRBD2	TRBV19	TRBJ2-2	.	CASSIFPGTSAGELFF	TGTGCCAGTAGTATCTTCCCCGGGACTAGCGCCGGGGAGCTGTTTTTT
.	TRBV27	TRBJ2-1	.	CASSSYREQFF	TGTGCCAGCAGTTCCTACCGTGAGCAGTTCTTC
.	TRBV7-2	TRBJ1-5	.	CAISSDPGSNQPQHF	TGTGCCATTTCTTCAGACCCCGGGAGCAATCAGCCCCAGCATTTT
.	TRBV6-5	TRBJ2-7	.	CASSYGAIATYEQYF	TGTGCCAGCAGTTACGGGGCGATAGCCACCTACGAGCAGTACTTC
.	TRBV12-3/TRBV12-4	TRBJ1-1	.	CASAGGYTEAFF	TGTGCCAGCGCGGGGGGGTACACTGAAGCTTTCTTT
.	TRBV6-1	TRBJ2-1	many	CASSGGAKNEQFF	TGTGCCAGCAGTGGAGGGGCCAAAAATGAGCAGTTCTTC
.	TRBV4-1	TRBJ2-5	many	CASSQEIAGVGETQYF	TGCGCCAGCAGCCAAGAGATTGCAGGGGTCGGCGAGACCCAGTACTTC
.	TRBV7-6	TRBJ1-5	once	CASRPTGSNQPQHF	TGTGCCAGCAGGCCTACAGGGAGCAATCAGCCCCAGCATTTT